Below are 10 T cell receptor beta chains sequenced from a single sample in a study of regulatory T cells in long-lasting Graves disease. The time point here: persistent/refractory GD, antithyroid drugs over 5 years with positive TRAb. The TCR library was prepared using RNA isolated from PBMCs. With iRepertoire HTBI primers and Arm-PCR of CDR3 regions, TCR beta libraries were built. Via MiXCR, TCRdb re-called the multiplex PCR reads, giving one row per CDR3 protein. The sample has fewer than 550,000 distinct CDR3 sequences, approximately 21% seen once. The source was peripheral blood mononuclear cells (PBMCs), collected when the disease was refractory, from a patient treated with antithyroid drugs. The receptors derive from a female donor with Graves disease.

This clonotype showed up many times. The chain uses TRBV30 and TRBJ1-2; D perhaps matches TRBD1 (5 bases). CDR1 is GTSNPN, CDR2 SVGIG, per germline (reference sequence). The CDR3 totals 12 residues. V gave up 7 bases and J gave up 12 bases, with 21 bases separating them. The CDR3 DNA sequence: TGTGCCTCGATAAGGGGCGGGGGAGCGGACACCTTC. Translating gives CASIRGGGADTF.

This clonotype occurred many times. V is TRBV13 and J is TRBJ2-7; 9 bases fit TRBD2. The CDR3 is 14 amino acids. V lost 5 bases to trimming and J lost 0 bases; unmatched junction nucleotides: 2. Germline CDR1 and CDR2: PRHDT and FYEKMQ (reference sequence). CDR3 bases: TGTGCCAGCAGCAAGACTAGCGGCTCCTACGAGCAGTACTTC. It translates to CASSKTSGSYEQYF. The variable domain in full, completed from reference TRBV13 and TRBJ2-7, reads AAGVIQSPRHLIKEKRETATLKCYPIPRHDTVYWYQQGPGQDPQFLISFYEKMQSDKGSIPDRFSAQQFSDYHSELNMSSLELGDSALYFCASSKTSGSYEQYFGPGTRLTVT.

This clonotype was found a few times. The genes are TRBV3-1 and TRBJ1-2, with D unresolved. This CDR3 is 12 amino acids long. V lost 5 bases, J lost 4 bases, and 8 bases lay in between. Germline CDR1 and CDR2: LGHDT and YNNKEL (reference sequence). DNA for the CDR3: TGTGCCAGCAGCTCAGATTTCTATGGCTACACCTTC. It yields the protein CASSSDFYGYTF.

CDR3 DNA sequence: TGTGCCAGCTCACCGATTCCTGTGACAGGCGGGAGTCTAAAGGAGACCCAGTACTTC. This sequence encodes CASSPIPVTGGSLKETQYF. This sequence joins TRBV28 and TRBJ2-5, with D possibly TRBD2 on 7 matching bases. The CDR3 runs 19 residues. Germline V lookup: CDR1 MDHEN, CDR2 SYDVKM. V gave up 8 bases and J gave up 5 bases, with 33 bases separating them.

V is TRBV20-1 and J is TRBJ2-1; 9 bases align to TRBD2. The CDR3 consists of 15 residues. Trimming at V came to 6 bases and at J to 3 bases, leaving 9 bases not matched to a gene. Germline V gene lookup returns CDR1 DFQATT and CDR2 SNEGSKA (reference sequence). CDR3 in DNA: TGCAGTGCCCCCCATAGCGGGAGCCGCTACAATGAGCAGTTCTTC. The encoded protein is CSAPHSGSRYNEQFF.

Ten or more counts support this clonotype. The V call is TRBV11-2, the J call TRBJ2-2; a possible D gene is TRBD1 (6 bases). CDR3 size: 15 residues. Trimming left V 3 bases short and J 5 bases short, with 13 bases between. The germline CDR1 and CDR2 sequences are SGHAT and FQNNGV. The CDR3 sequence is CASSFWGRGTGELFF. The CDR3 nucleotides are TGTGCCAGCAGCTTCTGGGGCAGGGGTACCGGGGAGCTGTTTTTT.

This clonotype was recorded many times. V and J are TRBV7-2 and TRBJ2-5; D call uncertain. Germline assignment: CDR1 SGHTA and CDR2 FQGNSA. The CDR3 sequence is 13 residues long. The germline V and J ends were trimmed by 2 bases and 5 bases, with 9 bases remaining between them. CDR3 protein: CASSLQSSETQYF. CDR3 nucleotides: TGTGCCAGCAGCTTACAGTCCAGTGAGACCCAGTACTTC. The variable domain in full, with the rest retrieved from reference TRBV7-2 and TRBJ2-5, is GAGVSQSPSNKVTEKGKDVELRCDPISGHTALYWYRQSLGQGLEFLIYFQGNSAPDKSGLPSDRFSAERTGGSVSTLTIQRTQQEDSAVYLCASSLQSSETQYFGPGTRLLVL.

This clonotype was counted many times. The gene calls are TRBV6-5 and TRBJ2-7, with 9 bases that match TRBD2. Germline-derived CDR1 and CDR2 are MNHEY and SVGAGI. Trimming removed 2 bases from V and 5 bases from J; junction bases left unmatched: 4. The length of the CDR3 is 14 residues. The CDR3 bases are TGTGCCAGCAGTTACAAGAGGACTAGCGACGAGCAGTACTTC. It specifies CASSYKRTSDEQYF.

This clonotype showed up just a few times. The chain is built from TRBV11-2 and TRBJ2-2, with D maybe TRBD2 (5 bases). Per germline, CDR1 SGHAT and CDR2 FQNNGV. Between the trimmed V and J ends, which lost 1 base and 15 bases, there was a span of 9 bases. The CDR3 is 11 amino acids. This chain's CDR3 is CASSLGTGMFF. In DNA, the CDR3 is TGTGCCAGCAGCTTAGGGACGGGGATGTTTTTT. The full variable domain, its missing parts supplied by reference TRBV11-2 and TRBJ2-2, is EAGVAQSPRYKIIEKRQSVAFWCNPISGHATLYWYQQILGQGPKLLIQFQNNGVVDDSQLPKDRFSAERLKGVDSTLKIQPAKLEDSAVYLCASSLGTGMFFGEGSRLTVL.

This clonotype was seen only a few times. The J gene is TRBJ1-1, the V gene TRBV29-1, with D possibly TRBD1 on 5 matching bases. Trimming left V 7 bases short and J 5 bases short, with 20 bases between. The CDR3 is 14 residues long. The germline CDR1 and CDR2 sequences are SQVTM and ANQGSEA. This CDR3 is CSAPSWGQGTEAFF. The CDR3 nucleotides are TGCAGCGCCCCGTCCTGGGGCCAAGGGACTGAAGCTTTCTTT.